This T cell receptor beta chain stems from a study of T cell responses to AZD1222 COVID-19 vaccine. Study-wide results and caveats: Spike-specific TCR breadth and depth rose after two AZD1222 doses. Vaccine-associated CD4 TCRs ranged over spike, dominating at 160-218 and 743-854.

Comments on this clone: Its specificity is unknown.

Repertoires were generated with immunoSEQ multiplex PCR, while TCRdb's copy carries only in-frame clones and drops some. The repertoire holds roughly 100,000 clones, with around 92% as singletons. This CDR3 has 17 amino acids. The J segment lost 4 bases and the V segment lost 3 bases, leaving 11 bases of the junction unmatched. The germline V gene has CDR1 SGHDN and CDR2 FVKESK. This receptor was identified in an adult in good health. This chain connects TRBV14 to TRBJ2-1; 8 bases agree with TRBD1. Material: peripheral blood, obtained on day 0 of AZD1222 vaccination. CDR3 DNA: TGTGCCAGCAGCCAGATACTCGGGACAGGAGTTTACAATGAGCAGTTCTTC. This translates into CASSQILGTGVYNEQFF.